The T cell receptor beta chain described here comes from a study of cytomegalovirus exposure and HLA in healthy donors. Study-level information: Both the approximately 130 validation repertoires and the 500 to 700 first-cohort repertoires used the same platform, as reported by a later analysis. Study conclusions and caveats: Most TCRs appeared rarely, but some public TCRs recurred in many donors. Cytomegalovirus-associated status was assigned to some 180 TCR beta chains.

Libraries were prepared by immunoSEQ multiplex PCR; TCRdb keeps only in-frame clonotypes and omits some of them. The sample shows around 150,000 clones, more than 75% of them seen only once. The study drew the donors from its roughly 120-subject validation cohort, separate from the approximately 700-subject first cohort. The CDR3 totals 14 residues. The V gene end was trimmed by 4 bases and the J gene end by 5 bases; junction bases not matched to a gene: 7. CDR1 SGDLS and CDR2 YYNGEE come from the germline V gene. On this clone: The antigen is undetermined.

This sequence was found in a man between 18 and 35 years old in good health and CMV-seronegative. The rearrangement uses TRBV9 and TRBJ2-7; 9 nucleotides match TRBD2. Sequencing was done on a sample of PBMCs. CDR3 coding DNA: TGTGCCAGCAGCAGGCGGGAGGGCCTAAACGAGCAGTACTTC. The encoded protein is CASSRREGLNEQYF.